The entry below describes one T cell receptor (delta chain). TCRdb redid the clone calls on the reads with CATT. The sample shows about 4,200 delta-chain clones, around 36% of them seen only once. The record originates from a study of gamma-delta chains in newborns, infants, children. The overall study: Microbial exposure reportedly drives polyclonal innate γδ T cell expansion after birth.

V trimming: 0 bases; J trimming: 3 bases; junction bases outside the gene matches: 13. Germline V gene lookup returns CDR1 TSWWSYY and CDR2 QGS. CDR3 length equals 19 residues. This receptor was identified in a child who received the measles vaccine. Sequencing input: blood. V and J are TRDV1 and TRDJ1; 10 bases align to TRDD3. The CDR3 coding sequence is TGTGCTCTTGGGGAACTGGGCTCCACTGGGGGATTTTACTCCGATAAACTCATCTTT. Its protein is CALGELGSTGGFYSDKLIF.